A single sample is the source of the 25 T cell receptor beta chains below, sequenced in a study of T-cell memory formation after mild COVID-19. One entry per CDR3 protein, called by TCRdb with MiXCR from the 5' RACE reads. The sample consists of tens of thousands of distinct CDR3 sequences, 6% to 7% of them appearing once. Material for sequencing was PBMCs or a T cell subset sorted from them (not recorded which). The receptors stem from an adult who had mild COVID-19 (a few samples of this study predate the infection). Cell type and time point are not known.

The rearrangement links TRBV5-4 to TRBJ1-2, with 7 nucleotides matching TRBD1. V was pared by 6 bases and J by 4 bases, with 27 bases of the junction left unmatched. Germline V gene lookup returns CDR1 SGHNT and CDR2 YYREEE (reference sequence). This CDR3 is 20 amino acids long. CDR3 in amino acids: CASMISSGGKGAVRFYGYTF. The CDR3 nucleotides read TGTGCCAGCATGATTTCTTCTGGAGGGAAGGGGGCCGTTCGGTTCTATGGCTACACCTTC.

This sequence joins TRBV12-3 or TRBV12-4 and TRBJ1-5; no definite D call. The CDR3 runs to 14 residues. The V end lost 1 base, the J end lost 8 bases, and 12 bases lay between the germline ends. Here the CDR3 DNA reads TGTGCCAGCAGTTTAGGCGGGGTAATTGAGCCCCAGCATTTT. As protein: CASSLGGVIEPQHF.

This clonotype was found many times. V is TRBV4-2 and J is TRBJ2-7, with 8 positions matching TRBD1. CDR1 is LGHNA and CDR2 is YNFKEQ in the germline V gene. Trimming removed 0 bases from V and 5 bases from J; junction bases left unmatched: 9. The CDR3 is 16 amino acids. The CDR3 loop is CASSQDTNQGAHEQYF. The DNA for the CDR3 is TGTGCCAGCAGCCAAGATACGAATCAGGGGGCCCACGAGCAGTACTTC.

This clonotype has ten or more counts. The V gene is TRBV7-8, the J gene TRBJ2-3, with unresolved D. Germline CDR1 reads SGHVS; CDR2 reads FQNEAQ. V was pared by 1 base and J by 0 bases, with 11 bases between. The CDR3 has 16 residues. The CDR3 region is CASSLVLQTSTDTQYF. The CDR3 bases are TGTGCCAGCAGCTTAGTCCTCCAGACTAGCACAGATACGCAGTATTTT.

V usage is TRBV19 and J usage is TRBJ1-1; TRBD1 is a possible D gene (6 bases). The ends were cut back, 6 bases at V and 5 bases at J, with 19 bases in the middle. This CDR3 contains 15 residues. Looked up from germline, CDR1 is LNHDA and CDR2 is SQIVND (reference sequence). CDR3 sequence reads: CASSKEQGWRTEAFF. CDR3 nucleotides: TGTGCCAGTAGCAAAGAACAGGGTTGGAGGACTGAAGCTTTCTTT.

The chain couples TRBV5-1 to TRBJ2-5, with D possibly called TRBD1 or TRBD2 (6 bases each). Trimming stripped 4 bases from V and 2 bases from J, with 15 bases between. The CDR3 contains 15 residues. Germline V gene data show CDR1 as SGHRS and CDR2 as YFSETQ. CDR3 nucleotides: TGCGCCAGCAGCCCGCCGTGGAGGGGGCAAGAGACCCAGTACTTC. Its translation: CASSPPWRGQETQYF.

The sample holds a few counts of this clonotype. V gene TRBV15 combines with J gene TRBJ1-6, with a weak D call TRBD1 (6 bases). V gave up 8 bases and J gave up 5 bases, with 16 bases separating them. This CDR3 is built from 15 residues. The germline CDR1 and CDR2 sequences are LNHNV and YYDKDF (reference sequence). The CDR3 region has the DNA TGTGCCACCGGGGGGCGGAGGGAGAATAATTCACCCCTCCACTTT. It encodes CATGGRRENNSPLHF.

In this sample, this clonotype turned up many times. V gene TRBV11-2 combines with J gene TRBJ2-2; D is perhaps TRBD2 (5 bases). V was clipped by 5 bases and J by 4 bases, with 14 bases between them. The germline V gene has CDR1 SGHAT and CDR2 FQNNGV. The CDR3 contains 15 residues. The CDR3 loop reads CASSPLPGSTGELFF. The CDR3 DNA follows: TGTGCCAGCAGCCCCTTACCGGGGAGCACCGGGGAGCTGTTTTTT.

The V gene is TRBV24-1, the J gene TRBJ1-1; TRBD1 might be the D (6 bases). V was clipped by 4 bases and J by 4 bases, with 15 bases between them. This CDR3 contains 15 residues. Germline CDR1 is KGHDR and CDR2 is SFDVKD. In DNA form, the CDR3 reads TGTGCCACCAGTGACCCCACAGGGTCGGCCACTGAAGCTTTCTTT. Translated: CATSDPTGSATEAFF.

This clonotype was found many times. CDR3 in amino acids: CSASVGTGGHEQFF. The CDR3 bases are TGCAGTGCTAGTGTAGGGACAGGGGGCCATGAGCAGTTCTTC. V gene TRBV20-1 combines with J gene TRBJ2-1, with TRBD1 matching 12 bases. V shed 3 bases, J shed 8 bases, and the junction held 5 bases outside the gene matches. This CDR3 contains 14 residues. Germline CDR1 reads DFQATT; CDR2 reads SNEGSKA (reference sequence).

This sequence joins TRBV20-1 and TRBJ1-5; TRBD1 agrees at 11 bases. The CDR3 has 13 residues. J was trimmed by 6 bases and V by 6 bases; bases with no gene match: 4. Germline V CDR1 and CDR2: DFQATT, SNEGSKA (reference sequence). The CDR3: CSAWTGGSQPQHF. The CDR3 DNA is TGCAGTGCCTGGACAGGGGGCAGTCAGCCCCAGCATTTT.

This clonotype came up many times. The CDR3 nucleotides read TGTGCCAGCAGCTTGAGGGTGGGCAGAGACACTGAAGCTTTCTTT. Residues: CASSLRVGRDTEAFF. This chain joins TRBV5-6 and TRBJ1-1; D remains ambiguous. CDR1 is SGHDT, CDR2 YYEEEE, per germline. The CDR3 runs 15 residues. V lost 1 base and J lost 3, with 13 bases in between.

Many counts were recorded for this clonotype. J is TRBJ2-5 and V is TRBV28; possibly TRBD1 for D (5 bases). Germline assignment: CDR1 MDHEN and CDR2 SYDVKM. V gave up 6 bases and J gave up 5 bases, with 13 bases separating them. CDR3 length: 13 residues. This CDR3 is CASRPTVAETQYF. The CDR3, as DNA: TGTGCCAGCAGGCCGACAGTGGCCGAGACCCAGTACTTC.

The rearrangement uses TRBV14 and TRBJ1-1, with a tentative D call TRBD1 (5 bases). V was trimmed by 3 bases and J by 0 bases, leaving 11 bases between them. Germline V gene lookup returns CDR1 SGHDN and CDR2 FVKESK. There are 15 residues in the CDR3. The CDR3 loop reads CASSQARGMNTEAFF. In DNA form, the CDR3 reads TGTGCCAGCAGCCAGGCTCGGGGGATGAACACTGAAGCTTTCTTT.

This clonotype was picked up a small number of times. The V call is TRBV18, the J call TRBJ2-4; maybe TRBD1 (5 bases). Trimming stripped 1 base from V and 0 bases from J, with 16 bases between. The CDR3 has 18 amino acids. Germline V gene data show CDR1 as KGHSH and CDR2 as LQKENI. CDR3 in DNA: TGTGCCAGCTCACCACTGGGGCAGGGATTCCTAGCCAAAAACATTCAGTACTTC. Translated, it gives CASSPLGQGFLAKNIQYF. Drawing the rest from reference TRBV18 and TRBJ2-4, the complete variable domain is NAGVMQNPRHLVRRRGQEARLRCSPMKGHSHVYWYRQLPEEGLKFMVYLQKENIIDESGMPKERFSAEFPKEGPSILRIQQVVRGDSAAYFCASSPLGQGFLAKNIQYFGAGTRLSVL.

The chain combines TRBV7-8 with TRBJ2-2; the match to TRBD2 covers 12 bases. Per the germline V gene, CDR1 is SGHVS and CDR2 is FQNEAQ. V trimming: 5 bases; J trimming: 6 bases; junction bases outside the gene matches: 7. The CDR3 is 16 amino acids. CDR3 in DNA: TGTGCCAGCAGCCCTCTAGCGGGAGGGGGATCCGGGGAGCTGTTTTTT. Translated, it gives CASSPLAGGGSGELFF.

The chain recombines TRBV20-1 with TRBJ2-3, with 7 bases fitting TRBD2. Germline V gives CDR1 DFQATT, CDR2 SNEGSKA (reference sequence). V lost 0 bases and J lost 1; bases outside the gene matches: 7. This CDR3 is 16 amino acids long. Written as DNA, the CDR3 is TGCAGTGCTAGAGATTTACGGGAGGCGGGCACAGATACGCAGTATTTT. Residues: CSARDLREAGTDTQYF.

This clonotype showed up many times. The chain couples TRBV7-9 to TRBJ2-4, with TRBD2 matching over 8 bases. J lost 2 bases, V lost 4 bases, and 10 bases had no gene match. Per the germline V gene, CDR1 is SEHNR and CDR2 is FQNEAQ (reference sequence). This CDR3 comprises 17 residues. The CDR3 sequence: CASSSYGGVGSKNIQYF. CDR3 coding DNA: TGTGCCAGCAGCTCCTACGGGGGGGTAGGGTCCAAAAACATTCAGTACTTC.

This clonotype was counted at least ten times. V and J are TRBV10-3 and TRBJ2-2; D uncertain. CDR1 is ENHRY and CDR2 is SYGVKD in the germline V gene. The CDR3 length is 14 residues. Trimming stripped 5 bases from V and 0 bases from J, with 7 bases between. CDR3 sequence: CAISKEANTGELFF. CDR3 nucleotide sequence: TGTGCCATCAGTAAGGAAGCGAACACCGGGGAGCTGTTTTTT.

The J gene is TRBJ2-1, the V gene TRBV4-1; D possibly corresponds to TRBD2 (6 bases). CDR1 and CDR2 from the germline V gene are MGHRA and YSYEKL. Trimming removed 1 base at V and 2 bases at J, with 18 bases between. This CDR3 spans 18 amino acids. The DNA of the CDR3 is TGCGCCAGCAGCCAAGGAGCTCTGGCCCGCGGGGCCTACAATGAGCAGTTCTTC. Translating it yields CASSQGALARGAYNEQFF.

This clonotype was recorded a few times. The chain recombines TRBV2 with TRBJ2-5; TRBD1 agrees at 8 bases. The CDR3 is 17 amino acids. V lost 0 bases to trimming and J lost 0 bases; unmatched junction nucleotides: 6. CDR1 is SNHLY and CDR2 is FYNNEI in the germline V gene. CDR3: CASSEALNRGYQETQYF. Here the CDR3 DNA reads TGTGCCAGCAGTGAAGCACTGAACAGGGGGTACCAAGAGACCCAGTACTTC.

This clonotype was seen ten or more times. The chain couples TRBV12-3 or TRBV12-4 to TRBJ1-1; D gene ambiguous. CDR3 length equals 12 residues. V was clipped by 2 bases and J by 6 bases, with 7 bases between them. The CDR3, as DNA: TGTGCCAGCAGTTTACTTCCGTCTGAAGCTTTCTTT. Translating it yields CASSLLPSEAFF.

This clonotype appeared a few times. V gene TRBV20-1 combines with J gene TRBJ2-7, with D tentatively TRBD2 (6 bases). This CDR3 is built from 13 residues. Trimming left V 3 bases short and J 2 bases short, with 11 bases between. Germline CDR1 and CDR2: DFQATT and SNEGSKA (reference sequence). CDR3 DNA: TGCAGTGCTAGGCGAGGAGGGGCCTACGAGCAGTACTTC. Translation gives CSARRGGAYEQYF.

This clonotype has a handful of counts. V usage is TRBV18 and J usage is TRBJ1-1; D gene unclear. The CDR3 consists of 13 residues. The V gene lost 5 bases and the J gene lost 0 bases, with 7 bases spanning the gap. Per germline, CDR1 KGHSH and CDR2 LQKENI. The CDR3 DNA reads as TGTGCCAGCTCAGGAGATATGAACACTGAAGCTTTCTTT. Amino acid sequence: CASSGDMNTEAFF. The full variable domain, its missing parts supplied by reference TRBV18 and TRBJ1-1, is NAGVMQNPRHLVRRRGQEARLRCSPMKGHSHVYWYRQLPEEGLKFMVYLQKENIIDESGMPKERFSAEFPKEGPSILRIQQVVRGDSAAYFCASSGDMNTEAFFGQGTRLTVV.

This clonotype was observed at least ten times. The chain combines TRBV7-9 with TRBJ2-3; 7 nucleotides match TRBD2. This CDR3 contains 16 residues. The ends lost 5 bases at V and 6 bases at J; junction bases unmatched: 14. Germline V gene sequence: CDR1 SEHNR, CDR2 FQNEAQ (reference sequence). The CDR3 loop reads CASSRTRAGRVDTQYF. The CDR3 DNA follows: TGTGCCAGCAGCCGTACTCGCGCAGGGAGGGTTGATACGCAGTATTTT. Full variable domain (missing parts from reference TRBV7-9 and TRBJ2-3): DTGVSQNPRHKITKRGQNVTFRCDPISEHNRLYWYRQTLGQGPEFLTYFQNEAQLEKSRLLSDRFSAERPKGSFSTLEIQRTEQGDSAMYLCASSRTRAGRVDTQYFGPGTRLTVL.